This entry describes one T cell receptor (beta chain). The clone's antigen remains unknown. Qualities for individual bases were not recorded, and no much larger clone is one base off. Trimming at the junction amounts to 6 bases on V and 0 bases on J, and the germline ends lie 12 bases apart. Based on the germline V gene, the CDR1 and CDR2 sequences are MNHNS and SASEGT. The CDR3 goes from the cysteine to the phenylalanine over 15 residues. The kept DNA is CDR3 alone, 45 bases in frame from the first base. The library relied on the immunoSEQ multiplex PCR assay. The source is immuneACCESS, and TCRdb retained only in-frame sequences with V and J called. Part of the clones is not carried over; for the studies checked, unresolved V genes explain less than half of this, and the remainder is unexplained. For this sample the table gives some 44,000 clones, of which around 90% were detected only once. Around 1% of the sample is held by the ten biggest clonotypes.

The data are from a study of T cell changes during pregnancy in multiple sclerosis (dated by TCRdb to between 2019 and 2020). At the level of the whole study: The study looked at changes in the T cell repertoire across pregnancy in women with multiple sclerosis.

The material was CD4+ T cells from peripheral blood mononuclear cells, obtained after pregnancy. The source of this sequence is a female donor with multiple sclerosis, enrolled in a pregnancy study. The chain is made from TRBV6-1 and TRBJ1-5; TRBD1 is a possible D gene, resting on 6 matching bases. In nucleotides, the sequence is TGTGCCAGCAGGTGGACAGCATATAGCAATCAGCCCCAGCATTTT. Its protein product is CASRWTAYSNQPQHF.